This note documents a single T cell receptor beta chain sequence. Generated by immunoSEQ multiplex PCR, the TCRdb table keeps only in-frame clones and is missing some. The data hold about 400,000 clones, with 85% to 95% observed a single time. The sample belongs to a study of shared T cell receptors in the human thymus. CDR3 length: 13 residues. V was clipped by 5 bases and J by 7 bases, with 14 bases between them. Germline CDR1 and CDR2: SGHVS and FNYEAQ. The source material was thymocytes. This chain connects TRBV7-6 to TRBJ1-1; weak D call: TRBD1 (5 bases). This clonotype was obtained from a human donor. CDR3 DNA sequence: TGTGCCAGCAGCAATGGGGCCTCCGGTGAAGCTTTCTTT. Its translation is CASSNGASGEAFF. Full variable domain (remainder filled in from reference TRBV7-6 and TRBJ1-1): GAGVSQSPRYKVTKRGQDVALRCDPISGHVSLYWYRQALGQGPEFLTYFNYEAQQDKSGLPNDRFSAERPEGSISTLTIQRTEQRDSAMYRCASSNGASGEAFFGQGTRLTVV.